The clone carrying this T cell receptor beta chain was seen once. These data come from a study of CD8+CD57+ T cells in acquired aplastic anemia. The study profiled TCR beta VDJ and CDR3 using genomic DNA as template. TCRdb re-called the reads with MiXCR, one entry per CDR3 protein. The sample records hundreds of thousands of distinct CDR3 sequences, 60% to 80% being singletons. This CDR3 spans 13 amino acids. CDR1 DFQATT and CDR2 SNEGSKA come from the germline V gene (reference sequence). Trimming cost V 2 bases and J 11 bases, with 16 bases left between them. The chain is built from TRBV20-1 and TRBJ2-1, with D possibly TRBD1 on 5 matching bases. The clonotype originates from a human donor in good health, serving as a control. The specimen was sorted CD4+, CD8+, or CD8+CD57+ T cells (not recorded which) from PBMCs. DNA of the CDR3: TGCAGTGCTAGAAGGGCCAGGGTCTTGAAGCAGTTCTTC. Residues: CSARRARVLKQFF.